This T cell receptor (beta chain) was identified in a study of blood T cell repertoires in COVID-19. Background on the study: Donors in the United States, Italy and Spain gave samples during acute or convalescent COVID-19. Sources were T cells, B-cell-depleted T cells, or PBMCs; the material itself was cDNA or gDNA.

Recruited during active infection, patients (from Seattle) were subsequently followed longitudinally. In the original analysis: Scientists estimated how many nucleated cells there were by amplifying reference gene primers. Sequencing used immunoSEQ multiplex PCR; TCRdb keeps in-frame clones, though not all of them. Clonal size and the V and J genes are those of that table, whereas D and trimming came from the DNA. The data show 300,000 to 400,000 clones, roughly 87% seen once. The clonotype originates from a man aged 25-45 years with COVID-19, enrolled during active disease. Sequenced: peripheral blood.

The CDR3 protein is CASRIGQGGAREQFF. DNA for the CDR3: TGTGCCAGCAGGATAGGACAGGGAGGAGCGCGGGAGCAGTTCTTC. J is TRBJ2-1 and V is TRBV6-5; 8 bases fit TRBD1. Unmatched junction bases numbered 14, after V lost 6 bases and J lost 10 bases. Germline CDR1 is MNHEY and CDR2 is SVGAGI. The CDR3 is made up of 15 amino acids.